These 26 T cell receptor beta chains came from one sample sequenced in a study of T-cell memory formation after mild COVID-19. TCRdb independently ran MiXCR on the 5' RACE reads; one entry per CDR3 protein. The table lists some 440,000 distinct CDR3 sequences, roughly 25% of them singletons. Sequencing input: PBMCs or a T cell subset sorted from them (not recorded which). The source of these receptors is an adult woman who had mild COVID-19 (a few samples of this study predate the infection). Cell type and time point are not known.

This clonotype appeared a few times. The V and J genes are TRBV12-3 or TRBV12-4 and TRBJ1-5, with no clear D. V was clipped by 5 bases and J by 3 bases, with 11 bases between them. The CDR3 is 14 amino acids. DNA for the CDR3: TGTGCCAGCAGTACAAACAGTCACAATCAGCCCCAGCATTTT. Its protein is CASSTNSHNQPQHF.

Only a few counts were recorded for this clonotype. The chain carries TRBV6-5 and TRBJ2-6; D is uncertain. CDR3 length: 15 amino acids. Trimming cost V 6 bases and J 0 bases, with 9 bases left between them. The germline CDR1 and CDR2 sequences are MNHEY and SVGAGI. CDR3 DNA: TGTGCCAGCAGAAGAGATTTCTCTGGGGCCAACGTCCTGACTTTC. Protein product: CASRRDFSGANVLTF.

A few counts support this clonotype. The rearrangement links TRBV5-1 to TRBJ1-5; TRBD1 aligns across 10 bases. The CDR3 is 16 residues long. CDR1 is SGHRS, CDR2 YFSETQ, per germline. Trimming removed 4 bases from V and 4 bases from J; junction bases left unmatched: 8. CDR3: CASSPGTGARNQPQHF. The CDR3 DNA reads as TGCGCCAGCAGCCCCGGGACAGGGGCGAGGAATCAGCCCCAGCATTTT.

The V call is TRBV20-1, the J call TRBJ2-7, with TRBD2 matching 8 bases. Germline values: CDR1 DFQATT, CDR2 SNEGSKA (reference sequence). The CDR3 is 16 amino acids. Trimming at V came to 0 bases and at J to 7 bases, leaving 14 bases not matched to a gene. CDR3 residues: CSARDPRGGMSREQYF. In nucleotides, the CDR3 is TGCAGTGCTAGAGATCCCCGGGGGGGGATGAGTCGGGAGCAGTACTTC.

The V and J genes are TRBV29-1 and TRBJ1-1, with D tentatively TRBD1 (5 bases). The CDR3 length is 12 residues. Germline V lookup: CDR1 SQVTM, CDR2 ANQGSEA. The ends were cut back, 2 bases at V and 5 bases at J, with 9 bases in the middle. CDR3 bases: TGCAGCGTTGAACGGGGGTATACTGAAGCTTTCTTT. Protein: CSVERGYTEAFF.

The chain carries TRBV6-5 and TRBJ1-1; no definite D call. CDR1 MNHEY and CDR2 SVGAGI come from the germline V gene. The CDR3 totals 13 residues. V dropped 5 bases and J dropped 1 base, with 8 bases sitting between them. The CDR3 DNA reads TGTGCCAGCAGTCAACTCAGGAACACTGAAGCTTTCTTT. Translated, it gives CASSQLRNTEAFF.

Many counts were recorded for this clonotype. The rearrangement joins TRBV4-1 to TRBJ2-6; 10 bases match TRBD1. The length of the CDR3 is 19 residues. CDR1 and CDR2 from the germline V gene are MGHRA and YSYEKL. J was trimmed by 0 bases and V by 0 bases; bases with no gene match: 5. CDR3 sequence: CASSQDRTGGASGANVLTF. CDR3 nucleotide sequence: TGCGCCAGCAGCCAAGATCGGACAGGGGGTGCCTCTGGGGCCAACGTCCTGACTTTC.

The table lists this clonotype with a few counts. The chain employs TRBV9 and TRBJ2-2; the match to TRBD2 covers 13 bases. The ends lost 0 bases at V and 4 bases at J; junction bases unmatched: 6. Germline loops: CDR1 SGDLS, CDR2 YYNGEE. The CDR3 loop spans 18 amino acids. This CDR3 is CASSVGLAGGLGTGELFF. CDR3 bases: TGTGCCAGCAGCGTAGGACTAGCGGGAGGTCTAGGCACCGGGGAGCTGTTTTTT.

The rearrangement uses TRBV12-3 or TRBV12-4 and TRBJ1-4; no firm D call. The CDR3 has 12 residues. V was clipped by 1 base and J by 6 bases, with 3 bases between them. CDR3 loop: CASSLDDEKLFF. The DNA for the CDR3 is TGTGCCAGCAGTTTAGATGATGAAAAACTGTTTTTT.

This clonotype came up a few times. The gene calls are TRBV18 and TRBJ2-1, with D maybe TRBD2 (6 bases). Looked up from germline, CDR1 is KGHSH and CDR2 is LQKENI. This CDR3 region has 14 residues. Trimming left V 6 bases short and J 9 bases short, with 18 bases between. In nucleotides, the CDR3 is TGTGCCAGCTCTCCCGAGCGGGTCAAGATTGAGCAGTTCTTC. This translates into CASSPERVKIEQFF.

This clonotype has ten or more counts. The chain is built from TRBV5-1 and TRBJ2-6; 7 bases line up with TRBD1. The CDR3 runs to 19 residues. The germline gives CDR1 SGHRS, CDR2 YFSETQ. With V trimmed by 2 bases and J by 2 bases, 13 bases remained unmatched. CDR3 sequence: CASSFRPTTGAPGANVLTF. CDR3 nucleotide sequence: TGCGCCAGCAGCTTCAGACCTACTACAGGGGCCCCTGGGGCCAACGTCCTGACTTTC.

The J gene is TRBJ2-6, the V gene TRBV6-2 or TRBV6-3; D uncertain. CDR1 and CDR2 from the germline V gene are MNHEY and SVGEGT. The CDR3 is 17 amino acids. Trimming removed 2 bases from V and 0 bases from J, with 11 bases in between. In DNA form, the CDR3 reads TGTGCCAGCAGTTACGCGTCCAGTCTCTCTGGGGCCAACGTCCTGACTTTC. Translation gives CASSYASSLSGANVLTF.

Ten or more counts support this clonotype. The chain is built from TRBV7-2 and TRBJ2-2, with TRBD2 matching 12 bases. The CDR3 has 15 amino acids. After removal of 5 bases from V and 6 bases from J, the junction contained 4 bases not matched to a gene. Germline V CDR1 and CDR2: SGHTA, FQGNSA. The CDR3 DNA follows: TGTGCCAGCAGCCCGACTAGCGGGAGACCCGGGGAGCTGTTTTTT. Translated: CASSPTSGRPGELFF.

A few counts support this clonotype. The V and J genes are TRBV10-3 and TRBJ1-1; no reliable D call. The V gene's germline CDR1 is ENHRY and CDR2 SYGVKD. Trimming stripped 3 bases from V and 1 base from J, with 12 bases between. The CDR3 has 15 amino acids. As DNA, the CDR3 is TGTGCCATCAGTGATCTACGGGGAGGGAACACTGAAGCTTTCTTT. Translating gives CAISDLRGGNTEAFF.

The rearrangement uses TRBV24-1 and TRBJ2-3; D gene uncertain. Germline CDR1 reads KGHDR; CDR2 reads SFDVKD. Between the trimmed V and J ends, which lost 4 bases and 0 bases, there was a span of 10 bases. The CDR3 totals 15 residues. The CDR3 coding sequence is TGTGCCACCAGTGAACAGTACCCCAGCACAGATACGCAGTATTTT. It codes for CATSEQYPSTDTQYF.

This clonotype was found many times. The V call is TRBV7-2, the J call TRBJ2-1; 10 bases line up with TRBD2. Losses at the gene ends were 1 base for V and 7 bases for J; bases not matched to a gene: 7. This CDR3 contains 16 residues. Germline V lookup: CDR1 SGHTA, CDR2 FQGNSA. The CDR3 sequence: CASSLELAGGRNEQFF. The CDR3 nucleotides are TGTGCCAGCAGCTTAGAATTAGCGGGAGGACGGAATGAGCAGTTCTTC.

The V and J genes are TRBV18 and TRBJ1-1; no clear D. CDR1 and CDR2 from the germline V gene are KGHSH and LQKENI. V was cut by 3 bases and J by 4 bases, with 12 bases left in between. The CDR3 contains 14 residues. The CDR3 DNA follows: TGTGCCAGCTCACCGGTGGTCCCCAGCACTGAAGCTTTCTTT. Its translation is CASSPVVPSTEAFF. Full variable domain (missing parts from reference TRBV18 and TRBJ1-1): NAGVMQNPRHLVRRRGQEARLRCSPMKGHSHVYWYRQLPEEGLKFMVYLQKENIIDESGMPKERFSAEFPKEGPSILRIQQVVRGDSAAYFCASSPVVPSTEAFFGQGTRLTVV.

The rearrangement links TRBV25-1 to TRBJ1-2, with unresolved D. This CDR3 is 15 amino acids long. CDR1 and CDR2 from the germline V gene are MGHDK and SYGVNS. Between the trimmed V and J ends, which lost 1 base and 5 bases, there was a span of 14 bases. CDR3 in DNA: TGTGCCAGCAGTGAATCGGGCAGAAGACTTTATGGCTACACCTTC. It translates to CASSESGRRLYGYTF.

In its sample, this clonotype was seen many times. The chain recombines TRBV18 with TRBJ2-5; the match to TRBD2 covers 7 bases. In germline, CDR1 is KGHSH, CDR2 LQKENI. This CDR3 has 13 amino acids. The V and J ends lost 6 bases and 5 bases, in that order; junction bases with no gene match: 6. DNA for the CDR3: TGTGCCAGCTCCCACGGGAGGCGCGAGACCCAGTACTTC. Translated, it gives CASSHGRRETQYF.

This chain links TRBV2 with TRBJ1-1, with D unclear. Germline CDR1 reads SNHLY; CDR2 reads FYNNEI. V was clipped by 3 bases and J by 5 bases, with 4 bases between them. This CDR3 comprises 11 residues. CDR3 DNA: TGTGCCAGCAGTGAGGGGACTGAAGCTTTCTTT. This gives the protein CASSEGTEAFF.

This CDR3 reads CASSVGLRGPTQGGYTF. The CDR3 coding sequence is TGTGCCAGCAGCGTAGGTCTCCGGGGGCCCACGCAGGGAGGCTACACCTTC. The chain links TRBV9 to TRBJ1-2; maybe TRBD1 (6 bases). CDR3 length equals 17 residues. V lost 0 bases and J lost 8, with 23 bases in between. Germline CDR1 SGDLS, CDR2 YYNGEE. The variable domain in full, with the rest retrieved from reference TRBV9 and TRBJ1-2, is DSGVTQTPKHLITATGQRVTLRCSPRSGDLSVYWYQQSLDQGLQFLIQYYNGEERAKGNILERFSAQQFPDLHSELNLSSLELGDSALYFCASSVGLRGPTQGGYTFGSGTRLTVV.

The chain couples TRBV14 to TRBJ2-1; 15 nucleotides line up with TRBD2. V shed 4 bases and J 2 bases; nucleotides not matched to a gene: 3. The CDR3 extends over 17 amino acids. Germline V lookup: CDR1 SGHDN, CDR2 FVKESK. The DNA for the CDR3 is TGTGCCAGCAGCCCCCGGACTAGCGGGAGGGCCTACAATGAGCAGTTCTTC. As protein: CASSPRTSGRAYNEQFF.

This rearrangement joins TRBV10-3 to TRBJ1-1, with TRBD1 matching over 7 bases. Trimming at V came to 3 bases and at J to 1 base, leaving 5 bases not matched to a gene. Germline lookup yields CDR1 ENHRY and CDR2 SYGVKD. The CDR3 has 15 amino acids. In DNA, the CDR3 is TGTGCCATCAGTGAAGGGGGACAGTCGAACACTGAAGCTTTCTTT. Translation gives CAISEGGQSNTEAFF.

This chain links TRBV14 with TRBJ2-7; TRBD2 is a possible D gene (6 bases). This CDR3 is 11 amino acids long. Germline CDR1 and CDR2: SGHDN and FVKESK. This CDR3 reads CSPTSSYEQYF. CDR3 coding DNA: TGTTCCCCGACTAGCTCCTACGAGCAGTACTTC.

This clonotype was observed a handful of times. The chain combines TRBV9 with TRBJ2-2; the D is unclear. The V end was cut by 7 bases, the J end by 2 bases, with 9 bases between. The CDR3 has 13 residues. In germline, CDR1 is SGDLS, CDR2 YYNGEE. The CDR3 region is CASVSGNTGELFF. In nucleotides, the CDR3 is TGTGCCAGCGTGTCAGGCAACACCGGGGAGCTGTTTTTT.

The gene calls are TRBV24-1 and TRBJ2-3; no reliable D call. CDR3 length: 13 amino acids. Per germline, CDR1 KGHDR and CDR2 SFDVKD. Trimming left V 5 bases short and J 12 bases short, with 17 bases between. In nucleotides, the CDR3 is TGTGCCACCAGTGGAAGGACCGGGCCTGTACAGTATTTT. Translating it yields CATSGRTGPVQYF.